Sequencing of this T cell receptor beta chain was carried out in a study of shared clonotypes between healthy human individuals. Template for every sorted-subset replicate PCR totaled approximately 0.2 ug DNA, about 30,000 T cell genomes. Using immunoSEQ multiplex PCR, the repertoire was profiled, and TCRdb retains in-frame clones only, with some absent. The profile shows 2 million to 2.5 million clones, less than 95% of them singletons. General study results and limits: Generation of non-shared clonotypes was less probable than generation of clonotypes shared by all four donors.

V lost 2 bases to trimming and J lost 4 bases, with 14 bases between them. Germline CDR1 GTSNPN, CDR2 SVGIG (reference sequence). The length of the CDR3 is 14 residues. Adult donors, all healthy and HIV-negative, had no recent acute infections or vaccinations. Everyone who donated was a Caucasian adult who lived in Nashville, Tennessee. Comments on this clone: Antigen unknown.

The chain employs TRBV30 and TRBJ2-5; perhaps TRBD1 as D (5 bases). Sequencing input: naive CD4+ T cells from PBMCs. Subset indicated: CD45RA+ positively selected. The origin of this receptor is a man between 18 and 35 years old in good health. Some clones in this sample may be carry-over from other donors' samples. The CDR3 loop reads CAWSSQGLRETQYF. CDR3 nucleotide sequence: TGTGCCTGGAGTTCCCAGGGCCTAAGAGAGACCCAGTACTTC.